The entry below describes one T cell receptor (beta chain). The data derive from a study of T-cell reconstitution after alpha-beta-depleted transplantation in children. The CDR3 has 17 residues. CDR1 and CDR2 (germline): SGHTA, FQGNSA. Unmatched junction bases numbered 9, after V lost 0 bases and J lost 2 bases. TCRbeta library preparation incorporated unique molecular identifiers. One entry per CDR3 protein results from TCRdb running MiXCR on the PCR reads. The top ten hold about 4.8% of the sample, which has about 250,000 distinct CDR3 sequences, about 24% seen once. The TCR originated in a female patient aged 2-9 years who had a stem cell transplant for congenital amegakaryocytic thrombocytopenia, so the T cells may come from the graft donor. The rearrangement uses TRBV7-2 and TRBJ1-2; 7 bases are a match to TRBD1. The source was PBMCs, mostly from graft donor cells, collected 360 days after TCRalphabeta/CD19-depleted stem cell transplant. The CDR3: CASSLAFRGTVNYGYTF. CDR3 bases: TGTGCCAGCAGCTTAGCGTTCAGGGGGACTGTAAACTATGGCTACACCTTC.